The rows below give T cell receptor beta chains drawn from one sample of a study of shared clonotypes between healthy human individuals. The method was immunoSEQ multiplex PCR; TCRdb's version includes in-frame clones alone and lacks a portion of them. The repertoire has hundreds of thousands of clones, around 81% of them found once; the top ten carry approximately 12%. Sequenced input: PBMCs. These receptors originate from a woman aged 40 to 50 in good health. Some clones in this sample may be carry-over from other donors' samples. Each CDR3 is given with its conserved first and last residue. A D gene is named only where the DNA matches it firmly. For some rows the clone size is stated as once, few or many, or as a class when expanded; others skip it.

j_call clone_size cdr3_length v_call d_call cdr3_nt cdr3_aa
TRBJ2-7 . 14 TRBV6-5 . TGTGCCAGCAGTCCCTGGGGGTCCGCTTACGAGCAGTACTTC CASSPWGSAYEQYF
TRBJ2-5 . 11 TRBV7-2 . TGTGCCAGCAGCGATGAAGAGACCCAGTACTTC CASSDEETQYF
TRBJ2-1 few 16 TRBV6-1 TRBD2 TGTGCCAGCAGTGAATTGGGACTAGCGGGAGCCTATGAGCAGTTCTTC CASSELGLAGAYEQFF
TRBJ1-2 few 15 TRBV6-1 . TGTGCCAGCAGTGTAGCCCGGGGGGTCTCAGGTGGCTACACCTTC CASSVARGVSGGYTF
TRBJ2-1 . 11 TRBV20-1 . TGCAGTGCTAGAGGACAGATTGAGCAGTTCTTC CSARGQIEQFF
TRBJ2-1 many 18 TRBV11-2 TRBD2 TGTGCCAGCAGGGTCGGTCGGTGGGGCGGGAGTCCTTACAATGAGCAGTTCTTC CASRVGRWGGSPYNEQFF
TRBJ2-1 . 17 TRBV7-9 TRBD2 TGTGCCAGCAGCCCCCAGCTAGCGGGAGGGCCGAGTAATGAGCAGTTCTTC CASSPQLAGGPSNEQFF
TRBJ1-4 . 12 TRBV18 . TGTGCCAGCTGGGACTCGGATGAAAAACTGTTTTTT CASWDSDEKLFF
TRBJ1-5 . 14 TRBV19 TRBD1 TGTGCCAGCACTTCCGGGACAGGGGAACAGCCCCAGCATTTT CASTSGTGEQPQHF
TRBJ1-1 . 15 TRBV6-1 TRBD1 TGTGCCAGTAGACAACCGGGGACAGGGCGTACTGAAGCTTTCTTT CASRQPGTGRTEAFF
TRBJ2-7 once 12 TRBV29-1 . TGCAGCGTGCGGAGGGGGGCCTACGAGCAGTACTTC CSVRRGAYEQYF
TRBJ2-7 . 16 TRBV5-1 . TGCGCCAGCAGCCAGGGATTATCGGGACTCCGGGCCGAGCAGTACTTC CASSQGLSGLRAEQYF
TRBJ2-1 many 16 TRBV19 TRBD2 TGTGCCAGTAGTATACTAGCGGGAGGTGGGAACAATGAGCAGTTCTTC CASSILAGGGNNEQFF